The rows below give T cell receptor beta chains drawn from one sample of a study of T cells in tuberculosis. Method: immunoSEQ multiplex PCR; TCRdb's copy keeps in-frame clones and lacks some. The profile shows about 35,000 clones, 80% to 95% of them singletons. The material was PBMCs, obtained at tuberculosis diagnosis. Receptors originate from an adult with tuberculosis. The CDR3 runs from the conserved cysteine through the conserved F or W. The D gene is left open where the match is weak. The size entry is marked missing in some rows and otherwise reads once, few, many or a size class.

d_call	clone_size	j_call	v_call	cdr3_nt	cdr3_aa
.	few	TRBJ1-1	TRBV29-1	TGCAGCGTTGACCGGGGTCCTGAAGCTTTCTTT	CSVDRGPEAFF
TRBD1	.	TRBJ2-7	TRBV6-5	TGTGCCAGCAGCAAAGCGGGACAGGGATCCTACGAGCAGTACTTC	CASSKAGQGSYEQYF
TRBD1	.	TRBJ1-1	TRBV6-5	TGTGCCAGCAGAGGGACAGGACTGGTTGAAGCTTTCTTT	CASRGTGLVEAFF
TRBD2	.	TRBJ2-7	TRBV19	TGTGCCAGTAGTTTTAAAACCGGGACTAGCTCCTACGAGCAGTACTTC	CASSFKTGTSSYEQYF
.	once	TRBJ2-2	TRBV5-5	TGTGCCAGCAGCCCCTGGGACACACACACCGGGGAGCTGTTTTTT	CASSPWDTHTGELFF
TRBD2	.	TRBJ2-2	TRBV5-1	TGCGCCAGCAGCTTGGAGGCTAGCGGGGGCCCCGGGGAGCTGTTTTTT	CASSLEASGGPGELFF
.	once	TRBJ2-7	TRBV11-2	TGTGCCAGCAGCTTAGGCCAGGGCAGGTACGAGCAGTACTTC	CASSLGQGRYEQYF
TRBD2	.	TRBJ2-1	TRBV28	TGTGCCAGCTCGGGCGGGAGAATGTACAATGAGCAGTTCTTC	CASSGGRMYNEQFF
TRBD2	few	TRBJ2-7	TRBV5-5	TGTGCCAGCAGCTTGGCGGCTAGCGGGAGGGCCACGGGTGAGCAGTACTTC	CASSLAASGRATGEQYF
TRBD2	.	TRBJ2-3	TRBV7-3	TGTGCCAGCAGTTCGGGAGGGATAGATACGCAGTATTTT	CASSSGGIDTQYF
.	.	TRBJ1-1	TRBV28	TGTGCCAGCACAGGGCAGAACACTGAAGCTTTCTTT	CASTGQNTEAFF
.	.	TRBJ2-1	TRBV6-5	TGTGCCAGCAGTCCCTCGTTGTACAATGAGCAGTTCTTC	CASSPSLYNEQFF
.	once	TRBJ2-2	TRBV7-9	TGTGCCAGCAGCTTCACGGGAGAGTCCGGGGAGCTGTTTTTT	CASSFTGESGELFF
.	.	TRBJ1-1	TRBV6-1	TGTGCCAGCAAAGGACAGATTGATGGCACTGAAGCTTTCTTT	CASKGQIDGTEAFF
.	.	TRBJ2-4	TRBV2	TGTGCCAGCAGTGAATGGGAGACCAAAAACATTCAGTACTTC	CASSEWETKNIQYF
.	.	TRBJ2-5	TRBV14	TGTGCCAGCAGCCAACAACTCCTCAGCGAACAAGAGACCCAGTACTTC	CASSQQLLSEQETQYF
TRBD1	once	TRBJ1-4	TRBV27	TGTGCCAGGGGAAGGGGGCGCGAGGAAAAACTGTTTTTT	CARGRGREEKLFF
.	.	TRBJ1-1	TRBV6-5	TGTGCCAGCACCCGGGGCACTGAAGCTTTCTTT	CASTRGTEAFF
.	.	TRBJ1-2	TRBV6-5	TGTGCCAGCAGTTCCCAGGGAAACTATGGCTACACCTTC	CASSSQGNYGYTF
TRBD1	.	TRBJ2-7	TRBV28	TGTGCCAGCAGTTCCGGGACAGGCACCTACGAGCAGTACTTC	CASSSGTGTYEQYF
TRBD1	.	TRBJ1-1	TRBV19	TGTGCCAGTGGGGGACAGTACACTGAAGCTTTCTTT	CASGGQYTEAFF
TRBD2	.	TRBJ2-1	TRBV4-1	TGCGCCAGCAGCCAAGATAGTTGGACTAGCGAGGGGAATGAGCAGTTCTTC	CASSQDSWTSEGNEQFF
.	.	TRBJ2-7	TRBV19	TGTGCCACACAACCCCGACAGGGAGGCCCCTACGAGCAGTACTTC	CATQPRQGGPYEQYF
.	.	TRBJ1-3	TRBV18	TGTGCCAGCTCACAAGGACGGGGGAGCTCTGGAAACACCATATATTTT	CASSQGRGSSGNTIYF
.	.	TRBJ1-2	TRBV11-2	TGTGCCAGCAGCTTACAACAGGCTGATGGCTACACCTTC	CASSLQQADGYTF
.	.	TRBJ2-7	TRBV7-9	TGTGCCAGCAGCTTAAATAGCGACTACGAGCAGTACTTC	CASSLNSDYEQYF
TRBD2	few	TRBJ2-1	TRBV18	TGTGCCAGCTCACCACCGGGACTAGCGGGGGACAATGAGCAGTTCTTC	CASSPPGLAGDNEQFF
.	.	TRBJ2-7	TRBV5-1	TGCGCCAGCAGCTCGGCTCTAGGGGCCTACGAGCAGTACTTC	CASSSALGAYEQYF
TRBD2	.	TRBJ2-7	TRBV29-1	TGCAGCGTTGGGACTAGCGGGGGGCAAGGCGAGCAGTACTTC	CSVGTSGGQGEQYF
.	.	TRBJ2-1	TRBV27	TGTGCCAGCAGTTATGACGGAGGCAATTCCCTTGAGCAGTTCTTC	CASSYDGGNSLEQFF
TRBD1	.	TRBJ1-5	TRBV4-1	TGCGCCAGCAGCCCTGGGACAGCAGAGGCCTATAGCAATCAGCCCCAGCATTTT	CASSPGTAEAYSNQPQHF
TRBD1	once	TRBJ1-2	TRBV5-8	TGTGCCAGCAGCTTAGGGACAGGGAAAGGAGAAGGCTACACCTTC	CASSLGTGKGEGYTF
TRBD1	.	TRBJ2-1	TRBV9	TGTGCCAGCAGCGTAGGACCAGGGGGCAATGAGCAGTTCTTC	CASSVGPGGNEQFF
.	.	TRBJ2-7	TRBV2	TGTGCCAGCAGTGAGCGGAGCGAGAACGAGCAGTACTTC	CASSERSENEQYF
TRBD1	.	TRBJ2-5	TRBV29-1	TGCAGCGTCTCCGACAGGGTGAATCAAGAGACCCAGTACTTC	CSVSDRVNQETQYF
.	.	TRBJ2-1	TRBV4-1	TGCGCCAGCAGCGAAGAATGGGCCAATGAGCAGTTCTTC	CASSEEWANEQFF
TRBD2	.	TRBJ2-1	TRBV19	TGTGCCAGTAGTAGCGAACGGGGGGGCGTGAATGAGCAGTTCTTC	CASSSERGGVNEQFF
.	.	TRBJ1-1	TRBV7-8	TGTGCCAGCACCCCCGGTGGAGGTGAAGCTTTCTTT	CASTPGGGEAFF
.	.	TRBJ1-1	TRBV5-1	TGCGCCAGCAGCCCCCGACAGAGGATGAACACTGAAGCTTTCTTT	CASSPRQRMNTEAFF
TRBD2	.	TRBJ2-1	TRBV7-6	TGTGCCAGCAGCCAAGGGGTAGCGGGAGGGCCGTTATGGAATGAGCAGTTCTTC	CASSQGVAGGPLWNEQFF
TRBD1	.	TRBJ2-5	TRBV7-8	TGTGCCAGCAGCTTAGCAAGAGGTGACAGGGGGCTCTTCATACAAGAGACCCAGTACTTC	CASSLARGDRGLFIQETQYF
TRBD1	.	TRBJ1-2	TRBV30	TGTGCCTGGAGTACGGACAGGGGTGCTCCTGGCTACACCTTC	CAWSTDRGAPGYTF
.	few	TRBJ2-7	TRBV4-1	TGCGCCAGCAGCCAAAAGGCGGGGGACACCTTCTACGAGCAGTACTTC	CASSQKAGDTFYEQYF
.	.	TRBJ1-2	TRBV28	TGTGCCAGCAGCTTCAGCGACTATGGCTACACCTTC	CASSFSDYGYTF
.	.	TRBJ1-3	TRBV7-3	TGTGCCAGCAGCTTAACGTGGGGGGTTGGAAACACCATATATTTT	CASSLTWGVGNTIYF
.	.	TRBJ2-7	TRBV7-2	TGTGCCAGCAGCTTAGTGCGGGGTGGCGAGCAGTACTTC	CASSLVRGGEQYF
.	.	TRBJ1-2	TRBV5-6	TGTGCCAGCAGCTTGGTGGGGGCAGGGAGTTATGGCTACACCTTC	CASSLVGAGSYGYTF
.	.	TRBJ1-5	TRBV2	TGTGCCAGCAGCCGAGGAGGCAATCAGCCCCAGCATTTT	CASSRGGNQPQHF
.	.	TRBJ2-1	TRBV5-1	TGCGCCAGCAGCTTGGGGGGGCAAATCGTGGATGAGCAGTTCTTC	CASSLGGQIVDEQFF
.	few	TRBJ1-2	TRBV21-1	TGTGCCAGCTACGTCGGGGGGCCTGGCTACACCTTC	CASYVGGPGYTF
.	.	TRBJ1-2	TRBV30	TGTGCCTGGGCCGCGACCCGGCGGGGCTACACCTTC	CAWAATRRGYTF